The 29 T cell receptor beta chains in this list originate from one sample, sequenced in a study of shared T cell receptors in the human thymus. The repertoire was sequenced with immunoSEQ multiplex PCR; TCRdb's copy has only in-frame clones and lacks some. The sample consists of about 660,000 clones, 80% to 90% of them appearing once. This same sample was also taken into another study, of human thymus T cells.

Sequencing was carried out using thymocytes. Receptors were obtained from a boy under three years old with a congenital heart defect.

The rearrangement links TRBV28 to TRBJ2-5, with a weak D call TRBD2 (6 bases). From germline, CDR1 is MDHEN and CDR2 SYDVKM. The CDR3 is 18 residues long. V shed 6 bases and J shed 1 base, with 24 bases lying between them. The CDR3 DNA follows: TGTGCCAGCAGAAGATCCTATGGGAGGAGAGGGGCCCAAGAGACCCAGTACTTC. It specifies CASRRSYGRRGAQETQYF.

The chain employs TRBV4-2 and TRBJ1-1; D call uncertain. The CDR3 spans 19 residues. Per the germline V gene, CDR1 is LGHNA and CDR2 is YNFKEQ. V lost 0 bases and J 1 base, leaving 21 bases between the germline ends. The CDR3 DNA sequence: TGTGCCAGCAGCCAAGAAATAATACAGCCCGGCGGGTGGAACACTGAAGCTTTCTTT. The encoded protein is CASSQEIIQPGGWNTEAFF.

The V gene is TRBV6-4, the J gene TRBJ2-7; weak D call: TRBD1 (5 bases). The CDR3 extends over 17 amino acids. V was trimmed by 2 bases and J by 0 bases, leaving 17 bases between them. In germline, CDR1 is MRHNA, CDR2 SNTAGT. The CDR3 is CASSDPSKTECSYEQYF. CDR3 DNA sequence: TGTGCCAGCAGTGACCCCAGCAAGACAGAGTGCTCCTACGAGCAGTACTTC.

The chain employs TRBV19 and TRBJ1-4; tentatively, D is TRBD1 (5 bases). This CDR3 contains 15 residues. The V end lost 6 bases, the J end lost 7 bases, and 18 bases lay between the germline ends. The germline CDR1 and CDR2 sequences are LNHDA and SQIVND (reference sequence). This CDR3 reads CASSPGGTGSEKLFF. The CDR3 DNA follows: TGTGCCAGTAGCCCCGGCGGGACGGGGAGTGAAAAACTGTTTTTT.

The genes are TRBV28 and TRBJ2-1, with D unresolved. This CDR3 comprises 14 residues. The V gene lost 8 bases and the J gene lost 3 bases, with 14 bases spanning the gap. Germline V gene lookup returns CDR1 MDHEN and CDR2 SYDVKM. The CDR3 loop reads CASRWRQSYNEQFF. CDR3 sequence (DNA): TGTGCCAGCCGCTGGCGGCAGAGCTACAATGAGCAGTTCTTC.

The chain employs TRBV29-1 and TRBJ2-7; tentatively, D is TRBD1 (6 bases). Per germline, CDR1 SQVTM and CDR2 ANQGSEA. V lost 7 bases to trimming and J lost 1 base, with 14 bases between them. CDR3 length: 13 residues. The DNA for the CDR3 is TGCAGCGCCCAAGACAGGATGTCCTACGAGCAGTACTTC. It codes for CSAQDRMSYEQYF.

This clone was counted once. The CDR3 nucleotides are TGTGCCAGCAGTTACAGACAGATCAATCAGCCCCAGCATTTT. Protein: CASSYRQINQPQHF. The chain has TRBV6-6 and TRBJ1-5; possibly TRBD1 for D (5 bases). V gave up 2 bases and J gave up 3 bases, with 8 bases separating them. Germline V CDR1 and CDR2: MNHNY, SVGAGI (reference sequence). The CDR3 consists of 14 residues.

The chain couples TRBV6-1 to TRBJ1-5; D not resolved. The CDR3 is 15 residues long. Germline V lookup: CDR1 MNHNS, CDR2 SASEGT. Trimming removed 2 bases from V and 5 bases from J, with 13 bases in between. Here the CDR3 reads CASSELGQTYQPQHF. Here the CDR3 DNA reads TGTGCCAGCAGTGAACTTGGCCAAACCTATCAGCCCCAGCATTTT.

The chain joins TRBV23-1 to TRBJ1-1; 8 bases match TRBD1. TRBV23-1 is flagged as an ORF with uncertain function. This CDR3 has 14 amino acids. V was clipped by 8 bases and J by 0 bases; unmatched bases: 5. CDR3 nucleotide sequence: TGCGCCAGCGTACCGGGACAGGTGAACACTGAAGCTTTCTTT. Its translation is CASVPGQVNTEAFF.

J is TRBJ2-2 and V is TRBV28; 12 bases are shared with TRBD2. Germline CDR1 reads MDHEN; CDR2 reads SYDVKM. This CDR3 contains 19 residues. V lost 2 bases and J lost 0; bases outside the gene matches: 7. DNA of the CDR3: TGTGCCAGCAGTTTAGGGCTAGCGGGGGGGCCGCCGAACACCGGGGAGCTGTTTTTT. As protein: CASSLGLAGGPPNTGELFF.

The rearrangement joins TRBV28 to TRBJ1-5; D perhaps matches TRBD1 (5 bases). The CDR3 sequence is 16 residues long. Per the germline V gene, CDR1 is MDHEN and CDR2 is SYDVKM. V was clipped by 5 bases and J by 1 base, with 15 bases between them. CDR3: CASSIRAGRSNQPQHF. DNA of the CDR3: TGTGCCAGCAGTATAAGGGCAGGGCGCAGCAATCAGCCCCAGCATTTT.

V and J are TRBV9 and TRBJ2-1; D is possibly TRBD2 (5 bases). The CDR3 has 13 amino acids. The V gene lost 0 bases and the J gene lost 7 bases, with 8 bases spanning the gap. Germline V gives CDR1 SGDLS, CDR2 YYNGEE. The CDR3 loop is CASSVVGENEQFF. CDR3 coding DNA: TGTGCCAGCAGCGTAGTCGGGGAGAATGAGCAGTTCTTC.

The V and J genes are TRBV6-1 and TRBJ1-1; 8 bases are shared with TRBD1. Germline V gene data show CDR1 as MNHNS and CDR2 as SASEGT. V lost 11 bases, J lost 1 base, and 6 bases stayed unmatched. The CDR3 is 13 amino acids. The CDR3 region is CAGMGQENTEAFF. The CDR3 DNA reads TGTGCCGGAATGGGACAGGAGAACACTGAAGCTTTCTTT.

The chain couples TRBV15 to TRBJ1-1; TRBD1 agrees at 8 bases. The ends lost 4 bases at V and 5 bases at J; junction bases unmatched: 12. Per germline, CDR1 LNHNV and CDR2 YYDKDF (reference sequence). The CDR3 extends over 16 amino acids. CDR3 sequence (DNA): TGTGCCACCAGCAAAGAAGAGGACAGGGATAGGACTGAAGCTTTCTTT. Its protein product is CATSKEEDRDRTEAFF.

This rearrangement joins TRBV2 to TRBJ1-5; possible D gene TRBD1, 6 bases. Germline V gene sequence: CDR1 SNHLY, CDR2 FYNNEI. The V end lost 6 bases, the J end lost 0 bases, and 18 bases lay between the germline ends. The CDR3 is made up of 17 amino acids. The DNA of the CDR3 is TGTGCCAGCAGCGTTCAGGGGTCCCATTATAGCAATCAGCCCCAGCATTTT. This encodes CASSVQGSHYSNQPQHF.

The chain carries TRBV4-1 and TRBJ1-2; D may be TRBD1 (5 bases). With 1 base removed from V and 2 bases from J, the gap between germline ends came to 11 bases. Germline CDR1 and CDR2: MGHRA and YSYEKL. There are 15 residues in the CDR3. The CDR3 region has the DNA TGCGCCAGCAGCCAAGTACTGGCAGGGAACTATGGCTACACCTTC. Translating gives CASSQVLAGNYGYTF.

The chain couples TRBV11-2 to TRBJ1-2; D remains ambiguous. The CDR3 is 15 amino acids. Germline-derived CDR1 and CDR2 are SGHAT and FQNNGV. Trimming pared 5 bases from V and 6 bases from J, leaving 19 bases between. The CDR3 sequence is CASSTRNPQLDGYTF. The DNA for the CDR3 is TGTGCCAGCAGCACGCGAAACCCACAGCTCGATGGCTACACCTTC.

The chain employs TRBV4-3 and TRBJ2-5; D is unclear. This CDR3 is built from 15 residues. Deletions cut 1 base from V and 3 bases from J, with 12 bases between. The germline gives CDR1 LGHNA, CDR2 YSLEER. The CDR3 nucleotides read TGCGCCAGCAGCCAAGTTCGAGCGCGAAAAGAGACCCAGTACTTC. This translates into CASSQVRARKETQYF.

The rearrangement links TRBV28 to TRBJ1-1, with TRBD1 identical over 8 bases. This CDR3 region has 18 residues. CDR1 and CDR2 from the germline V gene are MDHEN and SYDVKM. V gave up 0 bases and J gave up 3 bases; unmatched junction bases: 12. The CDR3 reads CASSLCLTPTGGYTEAFF. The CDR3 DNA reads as TGTGCCAGCAGTTTATGCCTAACACCCACAGGGGGTTACACTGAAGCTTTCTTT.

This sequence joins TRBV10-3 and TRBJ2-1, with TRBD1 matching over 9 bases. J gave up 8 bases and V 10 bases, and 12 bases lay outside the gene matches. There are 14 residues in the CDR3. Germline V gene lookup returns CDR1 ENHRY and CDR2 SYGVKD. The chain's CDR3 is CATTHGTGRYEQFF. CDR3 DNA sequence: TGTGCCACCACCCACGGGACAGGGAGGTATGAGCAGTTCTTC.

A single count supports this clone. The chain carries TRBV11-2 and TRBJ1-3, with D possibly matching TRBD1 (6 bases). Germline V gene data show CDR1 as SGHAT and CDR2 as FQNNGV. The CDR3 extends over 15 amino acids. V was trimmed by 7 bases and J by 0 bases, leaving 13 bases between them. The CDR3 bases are TGTGCCAGCATCGGGGGGCAGAGCTCTGGAAACACCATATATTTT. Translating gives CASIGGQSSGNTIYF. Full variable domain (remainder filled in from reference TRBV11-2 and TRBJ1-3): EAGVAQSPRYKIIEKRQSVAFWCNPISGHATLYWYQQILGQGPKLLIQFQNNGVVDDSQLPKDRFSAERLKGVDSTLKIQPAKLEDSAVYLCASIGGQSSGNTIYFGEGSWLTVV.

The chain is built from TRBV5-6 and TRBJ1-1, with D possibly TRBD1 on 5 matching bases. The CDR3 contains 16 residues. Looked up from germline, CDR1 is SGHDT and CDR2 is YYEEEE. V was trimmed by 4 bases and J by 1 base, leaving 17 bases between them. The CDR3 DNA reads TGTGCCAGCAGCCAAATAAGACAGTTGGCGAACACTGAAGCTTTCTTT. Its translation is CASSQIRQLANTEAFF.

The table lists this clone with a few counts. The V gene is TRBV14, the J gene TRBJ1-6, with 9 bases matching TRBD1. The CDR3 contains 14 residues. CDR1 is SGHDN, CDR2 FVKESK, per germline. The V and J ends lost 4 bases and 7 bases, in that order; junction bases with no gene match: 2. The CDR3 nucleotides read TGTGCCAGCAGCCGGGACAGGGAGAATTCACCCCTCCACTTT. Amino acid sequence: CASSRDRENSPLHF.

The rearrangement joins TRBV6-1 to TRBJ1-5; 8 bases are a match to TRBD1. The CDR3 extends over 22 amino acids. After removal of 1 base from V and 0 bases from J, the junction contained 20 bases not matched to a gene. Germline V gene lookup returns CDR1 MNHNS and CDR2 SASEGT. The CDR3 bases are TGTGCCAGCAGTGAAGTGTCAATCAGGACAGGGAGAAAACATCATAGCAATCAGCCCCAGCATTTT. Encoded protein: CASSEVSIRTGRKHHSNQPQHF.

The CDR3 sequence is CASSLAGLAAETQYF. The CDR3 DNA reads as TGTGCCAGCAGCTTAGCGGGCCTAGCGGCAGAGACCCAGTACTTC. The V call is TRBV7-9, the J call TRBJ2-5, with 7 bases lining up with TRBD2. Germline CDR1 SEHNR, CDR2 FQNEAQ (reference sequence). V trimming: 0 bases; J trimming: 4 bases; junction bases outside the gene matches: 5. The CDR3 loop spans 15 amino acids.

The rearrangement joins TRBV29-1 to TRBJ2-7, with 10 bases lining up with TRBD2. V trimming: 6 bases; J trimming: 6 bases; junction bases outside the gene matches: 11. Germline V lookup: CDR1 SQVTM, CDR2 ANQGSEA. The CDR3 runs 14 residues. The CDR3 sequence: CSVEPSGSVSEQYF. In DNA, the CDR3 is TGCAGCGTGGAACCTAGCGGGAGTGTCTCCGAGCAGTACTTC.

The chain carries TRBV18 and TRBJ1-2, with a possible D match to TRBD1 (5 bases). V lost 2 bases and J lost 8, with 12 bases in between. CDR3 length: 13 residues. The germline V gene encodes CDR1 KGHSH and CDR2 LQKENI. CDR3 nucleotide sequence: TGTGCCAGCTCACCAATCGGGGGTTGGGGCTACACCTTC. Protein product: CASSPIGGWGYTF.

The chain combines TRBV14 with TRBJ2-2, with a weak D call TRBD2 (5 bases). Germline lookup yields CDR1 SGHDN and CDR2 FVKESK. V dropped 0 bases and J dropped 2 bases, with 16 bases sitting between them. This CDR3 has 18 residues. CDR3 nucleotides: TGTGCCAGCAGCCAAGAAAGCGGTCAGATGGAAAACACCGGGGAGCTGTTTTTT. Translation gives CASSQESGQMENTGELFF.

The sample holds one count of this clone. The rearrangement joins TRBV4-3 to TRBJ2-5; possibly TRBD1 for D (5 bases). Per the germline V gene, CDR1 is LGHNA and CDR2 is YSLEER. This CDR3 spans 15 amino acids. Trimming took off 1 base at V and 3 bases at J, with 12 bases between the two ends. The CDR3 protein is CASSQVVTDEETQYF. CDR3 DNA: TGCGCCAGCAGCCAAGTAGTGACAGATGAAGAGACCCAGTACTTC.